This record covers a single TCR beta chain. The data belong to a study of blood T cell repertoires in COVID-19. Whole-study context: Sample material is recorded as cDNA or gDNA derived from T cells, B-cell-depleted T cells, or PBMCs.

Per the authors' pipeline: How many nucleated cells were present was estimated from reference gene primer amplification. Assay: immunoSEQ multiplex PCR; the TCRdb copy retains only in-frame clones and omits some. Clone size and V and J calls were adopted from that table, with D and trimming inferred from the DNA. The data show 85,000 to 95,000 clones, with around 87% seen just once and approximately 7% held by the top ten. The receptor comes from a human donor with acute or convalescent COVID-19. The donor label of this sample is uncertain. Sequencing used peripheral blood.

The CDR3 DNA reads as TGTGCCAGCAGCGCGCGACAGCCCCTAAGGCCATTTAGCAATCAGCCCCAGCATTTT. Translating gives CASSARQPLRPFSNQPQHF. The chain carries TRBV11-3 and TRBJ1-5; possible D gene TRBD1, 5 bases. This CDR3 has 19 amino acids. V was shortened by 5 bases and J by 0 bases, with 23 bases between the two germline ends. CDR1 is SGHNT and CDR2 is YENEEA in the germline V gene.